This T cell receptor (beta chain) was found in a study of OX40 agonist ivuxolimab in advanced cancers. Study summary: An anti-OX40 (CD134) antibody with agonistic activity, ivuxolimab, was administered to patients. At doses from 0.01 to 10 mg/kg, patients were given intravenous ivuxolimab every 2 weeks. Patients with prior anti-PD-1, anti-PD-L1 or anti-CTLA-4 therapy were eligible; approximately 37% had some. Findings and caveats of the study: No antigen was identified for the clonally expanded peripheral T cells.

For this clone: The antigen is unknown.

Germline lookup yields CDR1 SEHNR and CDR2 FQNEAQ (reference sequence). The CDR3 sequence is 15 residues long. V shed 5 bases and J shed 4 bases, with 18 bases lying between them. Produced via immunoSEQ multiplex PCR; TCRdb's table is partial and in-frame only. The sample shows about 30,000 clones, about nine tenths of them seen only once. The receptor comes from an adult with an advanced solid tumor such as melanoma, head and neck, liver or kidney cancer. The V and J genes are TRBV7-9 and TRBJ2-7, with D tentatively TRBD1 or TRBD2 (6 bases each). The sample consisted of CD4+ or CD8+ T cells sorted from blood, taken in a trial of the OX40 agonist ivuxolimab. In nucleotides, the CDR3 is TGTGCCAGCAGCCCCACCGGGGGCGCGGTTTACGAGCAGTACTTC. Amino acid sequence: CASSPTGGAVYEQYF.